Listed below are T cell receptor beta chains from one sample, sequenced in a study of regulatory T cells in long-lasting Graves disease. TCRdb re-derived calls from the multiplex PCR reads in MiXCR, one entry per CDR3 protein. The top ten hold approximately 12% of the sample, which has hundreds of thousands of distinct CDR3 sequences, roughly 15% seen once. These data were also filed under a second study, of T cells in Graves' hyperthyroidism and ophthalmopathy.

The sequencing here drew on peripheral blood mononuclear cells (PBMCs), taken at new diagnosis, from a patient treated with antithyroid drugs. Every receptor here comes from a man younger than 30 with Graves disease. Each CDR3 is given with its conserved first and last residue. A D gene is named only where the DNA matches it firmly. Clone size is given for some rows only: seen once, a few or many times, or a class if the clone is expanded.

TRBD2	NA	TRBV20-1	TRBJ2-1	TGCAGTGCTAGAGAACTAGCGGGATCGGTCGATGAGCAGTTCTTC	CSARELAGSVDEQFF
NA	few	TRBV18	TRBJ1-3	TGTGCCAGCTCACCACCGATGGGGTCCGTGCTATATTTT	CASSPPMGSVLYF
NA	many	TRBV27	TRBJ2-5	TGTGCCAGCAGTTTCAGGGCGATGCAAGAGACCCAGTACTTC	CASSFRAMQETQYF
TRBD2	few	TRBV20-1	TRBJ2-1	TGCAGTTTTCCTCGGGGGGACGAGCAGTTCTTC	CSFPRGDEQFF
NA	many	TRBV20-1	TRBJ1-1	TGCAGTGCTTTCAGGGTAACGACTGAAGCTTTCTTT	CSAFRVTTEAFF
NA	few	TRBV3-1	TRBJ2-7	TGTGCCAGCACCGATACCCCAGGGTCCGATTCCTACGAGCAGTACTTC	CASTDTPGSDSYEQYF
TRBD1	NA	TRBV11-2	TRBJ2-2	TGTGCCAGCAGCTTAGACCCTTGGGACAGGGGGCGGACCGGGGAGCTGTTTTTT	CASSLDPWDRGRTGELFF
NA	NA	TRBV7-9	TRBJ2-1	TGTGCCAGCAGCCCCGCTACGGAGAGGGGCGTAGAGCAGTTCTTC	CASSPATERGVEQFF
TRBD1	many	TRBV6-1	TRBJ1-1	TGTGCCGCCAGGACAGGGACGAACACTGAAGCTTTCTTT	CAARTGTNTEAFF
NA	many	TRBV12-3/TRBV12-4	TRBJ1-4	TGTGCCAGCAGTTTAGATGAAAAACTGTTTTTT	CASSLDEKLFF
TRBD1	NA	TRBV5-1	TRBJ2-5	TGCGCCAGCAGCTTGGCCGGGACAGGGGGAGAGACCCAGTACTTC	CASSLAGTGGETQYF
TRBD2	many	TRBV3-1	TRBJ2-3	TGTGCCAGCAGCGACCAAACGACTAGCAGAAGCACAGATACGCAGTATTTT	CASSDQTTSRSTDTQYF
NA	few	TRBV5-6	TRBJ2-2	TGTGCCAGCAGCTTGGCGGCCGGGAGCGACGTCACCGGGGAGCTGTTTTTT	CASSLAAGSDVTGELFF
NA	many	TRBV20-1	TRBJ2-7	TGCAGTGCTAGAGTGGACTACGAGCAGTACTTC	CSARVDYEQYF
NA	many	TRBV5-1	TRBJ2-1	TGCGCCAGCAATATTCTAGCAAATGAGCAGTTCTTC	CASNILANEQFF
TRBD2	NA	TRBV2	TRBJ2-3	TGTGCCAGCAGCAAGCGGAGGGGACTAGCGGGACCCCACGGGAGCACCGATACGCAGTATTTT	CASSKRRGLAGPHGSTDTQYF
TRBD2	many	TRBV20-1	TRBJ2-3	TGCAGTGCTAGAGCCCGGACTAGCGCCACAGATACGCAGTATTTT	CSARARTSATDTQYF
TRBD2	few	TRBV13	TRBJ2-3	TGTGCCAGCAGCTTATCCCAGCGGGGGACAGATACGCAGTATTTT	CASSLSQRGTDTQYF
NA	many	TRBV6-5	TRBJ2-5	TGTGCCAGCAGTTACAGGGGTACGGAGACCCAGTACTTC	CASSYRGTETQYF
NA	NA	TRBV6-2/TRBV6-3	TRBJ1-2	TGTGCCAGCAGTGAAAGTCGGCTGGGAGGCTACACCTTC	CASSESRLGGYTF
NA	NA	TRBV4-1	TRBJ1-2	TGCGCCAGCAGCCAAGATCAAACAGGACGATATGGCTACACCTTC	CASSQDQTGRYGYTF
TRBD1	NA	TRBV10-3	TRBJ1-1	TGTGCCACCCTCGGACAGGGGGCGGTGGAAGCTTTCTTT	CATLGQGAVEAFF
NA	many	TRBV30	TRBJ2-7	TGTGCCTGGAGTGTAGGGACCCTTTCCTACGAGCAGTACTTC	CAWSVGTLSYEQYF
NA	many	TRBV11-2	TRBJ2-1	TGTGCCAGCAGCTTAGTGGCGGCAGTATACAATGAGCAGTTCTTC	CASSLVAAVYNEQFF
NA	many	TRBV6-1	TRBJ2-5	TGTGCCAGCAGTGAACGGGGGCGCCAAGAGACCCAGTACTTC	CASSERGRQETQYF
NA	many	TRBV5-1	TRBJ1-1	TGCGCCAGCAGCTACGGGGGACCCAACACTGAAGCTTTCTTT	CASSYGGPNTEAFF